This T cell receptor (beta chain) was sequenced in a study of Graves' ophthalmopathy and Graves' hyperthyroidism. General study points: A classifier, a 13-signature model, separated ophthalmopathy from stable hyperthyroidism with 87.88% sensitivity and less than 83% specificity. Prediction of ophthalmopathy progression reached over 65% sensitivity and 72.22% specificity.

As for this clonotype: Its antigen is currently unknown.

As the template, RNA transcripts were used to amplify TCR beta CDR3 regions. RT-PCR in the first round used HTBI primers; a second-round multiplex PCR followed. TCRdb fed the multiplex PCR reads into MiXCR, producing one record per CDR3 protein. The profile shows almost 750,000 distinct CDR3 sequences, around 40% of them singletons. V gave up 10 bases and J gave up 0 bases, with 15 bases separating them. Germline V gives CDR1 ENHRY, CDR2 SYGVKD. This CDR3 is 14 amino acids long. Source material: peripheral blood. The receptor comes from an adult man with Graves' ophthalmopathy. The J gene is TRBJ1-1, the V gene TRBV10-3; no firm D call. The CDR3 nucleotides read TGTGCCAGCAGCGCGAGCCCCGTGAACACTGAAGCTTTCTTT. This gives the protein CASSASPVNTEAFF.